Detailed here is one TCR beta chain. Clones were sequenced by immunoSEQ multiplex PCR, and TCRdb holds only the in-frame ones, with some missing. The sample includes around 720,000 clones, 73% of them seen just once. These data originate in a study of shared clonotypes between healthy human individuals. The CDR3 covers 20 residues. The V and J ends lost 1 base and 2 bases, in that order; junction bases with no gene match: 11. CDR1 LGHNA and CDR2 YNFKEQ come from the germline V gene. The chain combines TRBV4-2 with TRBJ2-7; TRBD2 matches 16 bases. Sequenced: memory CD4+ T cells sorted from blood. Documented subset: CD45RA-negative fraction. The sequence derives from a woman aged 25 to 39 in good health. CDR3 bases: TGTGCCAGCAGCCAAGTCAACCTTCCGGGACTAGCGGGAGGGGCCTACGAGCAGTACTTC. Its protein is CASSQVNLPGLAGGAYEQYF.